This T cell receptor (beta chain) stems from a study of blood T cell repertoires in COVID-19. Overall study context: Sources were T cells, B-cell-depleted T cells, or PBMCs; the material itself was cDNA or gDNA.

Germline lookup yields CDR1 SEHNR and CDR2 FQNEAQ (reference sequence). The CDR3 is 16 amino acids. The V end lost 5 bases, the J end lost 3 bases, and 19 bases lay between the germline ends. Here immunoSEQ multiplex PCR was the method, and the copy in TCRdb shows in-frame clones only, minus some. Among roughly 52,000 clones listed, about 83% were seen once. The chain has TRBV7-9 and TRBJ1-1, with D maybe TRBD1 (6 bases). The specimen was peripheral blood. The TCR comes from a human donor in a cohort sampled during active COVID-19. The DNA for the CDR3 is TGTGCCAGCAGCGGACAAGCTCGACAGGACTACACTGAAGCTTTCTTT. Encoded protein: CASSGQARQDYTEAFF.